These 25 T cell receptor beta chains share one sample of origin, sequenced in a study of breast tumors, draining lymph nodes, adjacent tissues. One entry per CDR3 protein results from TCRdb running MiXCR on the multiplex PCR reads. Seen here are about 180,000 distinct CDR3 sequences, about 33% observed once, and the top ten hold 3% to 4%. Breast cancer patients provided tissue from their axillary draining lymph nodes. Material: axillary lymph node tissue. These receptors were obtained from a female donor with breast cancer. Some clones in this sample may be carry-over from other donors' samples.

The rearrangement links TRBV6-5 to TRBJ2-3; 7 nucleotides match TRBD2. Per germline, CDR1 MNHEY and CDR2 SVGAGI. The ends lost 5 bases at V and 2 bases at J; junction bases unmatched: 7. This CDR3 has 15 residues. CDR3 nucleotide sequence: TGTGCCAGCAGTGGGGGGAGCGGGGCCACAGATACGCAGTATTTT. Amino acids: CASSGGSGATDTQYF.

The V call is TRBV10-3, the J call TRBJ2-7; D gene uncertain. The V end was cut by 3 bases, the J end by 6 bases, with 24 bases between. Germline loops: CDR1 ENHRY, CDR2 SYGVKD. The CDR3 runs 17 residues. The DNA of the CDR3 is TGTGCCATCAGTGACCCGTCGTCGGGTCCGGGTATTCGCGAGCAGTACTTC. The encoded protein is CAISDPSSGPGIREQYF.

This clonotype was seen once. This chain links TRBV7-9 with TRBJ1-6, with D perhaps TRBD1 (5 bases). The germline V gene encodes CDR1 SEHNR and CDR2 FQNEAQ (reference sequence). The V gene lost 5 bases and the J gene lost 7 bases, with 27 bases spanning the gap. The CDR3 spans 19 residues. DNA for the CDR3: TGTGCCAGCAGCAAACATATCGGGACTAGCGGGGGGTCAAATTCACCCCTCCACTTT. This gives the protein CASSKHIGTSGGSNSPLHF.

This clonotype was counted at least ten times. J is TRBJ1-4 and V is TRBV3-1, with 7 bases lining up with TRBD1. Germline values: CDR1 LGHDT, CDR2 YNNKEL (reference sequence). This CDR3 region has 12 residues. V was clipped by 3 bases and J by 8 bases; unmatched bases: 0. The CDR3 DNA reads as TGTGCCAGCAGCCACAGGGGGGAAAAACTGTTTTTT. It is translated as CASSHRGEKLFF.

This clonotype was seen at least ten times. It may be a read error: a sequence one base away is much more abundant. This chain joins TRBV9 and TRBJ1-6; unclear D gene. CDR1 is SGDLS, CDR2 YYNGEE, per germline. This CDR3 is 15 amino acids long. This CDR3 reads CASSGLSSYNSPPHF. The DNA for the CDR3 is TGTGCCAGCAGCGGCCTCAGCTCCTATAATTCACCCCCCCACTTT.

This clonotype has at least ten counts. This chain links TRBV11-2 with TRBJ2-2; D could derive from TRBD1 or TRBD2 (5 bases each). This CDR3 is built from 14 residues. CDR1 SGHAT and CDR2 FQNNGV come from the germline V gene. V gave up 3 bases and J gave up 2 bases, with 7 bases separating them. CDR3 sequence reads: CASSLGPNTGELFF. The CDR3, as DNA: TGTGCCAGCAGCTTGGGACCCAACACCGGGGAGCTGTTTTTT.

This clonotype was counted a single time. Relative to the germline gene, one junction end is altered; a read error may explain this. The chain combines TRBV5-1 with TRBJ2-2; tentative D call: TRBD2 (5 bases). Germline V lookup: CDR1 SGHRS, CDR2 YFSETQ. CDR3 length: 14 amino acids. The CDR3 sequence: CASSCGPSGGQLFF. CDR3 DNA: TGCGCCAGCAGCTGCGGTCCGAGTGGCGGGCAGCTGTTTTTT.

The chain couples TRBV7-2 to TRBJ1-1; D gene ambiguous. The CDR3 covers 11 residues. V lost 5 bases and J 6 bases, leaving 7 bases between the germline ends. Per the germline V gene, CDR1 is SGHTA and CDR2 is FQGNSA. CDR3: CASSPFSEAFF. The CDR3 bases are TGTGCCAGCAGCCCTTTCTCTGAAGCTTTCTTT.

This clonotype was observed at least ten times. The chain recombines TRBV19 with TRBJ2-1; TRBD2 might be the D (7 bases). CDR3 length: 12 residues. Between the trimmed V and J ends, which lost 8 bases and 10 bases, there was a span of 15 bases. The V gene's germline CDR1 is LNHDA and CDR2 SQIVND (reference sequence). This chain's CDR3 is CASLGGGGEQFF. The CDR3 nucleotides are TGTGCCAGTCTAGGGGGGGGCGGGGAGCAGTTCTTC.

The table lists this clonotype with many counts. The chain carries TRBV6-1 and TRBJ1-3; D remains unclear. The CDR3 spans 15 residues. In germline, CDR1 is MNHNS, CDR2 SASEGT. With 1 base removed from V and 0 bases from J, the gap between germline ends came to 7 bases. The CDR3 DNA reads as TGTGCCAGCAGTGAAGTTCAGTACTCTGGAAACACCATATATTTT. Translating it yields CASSEVQYSGNTIYF.

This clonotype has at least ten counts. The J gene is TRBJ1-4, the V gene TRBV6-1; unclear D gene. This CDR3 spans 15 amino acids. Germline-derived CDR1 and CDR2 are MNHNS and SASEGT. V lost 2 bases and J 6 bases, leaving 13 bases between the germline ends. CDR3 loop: CASSETWTPDEKLFF. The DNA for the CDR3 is TGTGCCAGCAGTGAAACGTGGACTCCCGATGAAAAACTGTTTTTT.

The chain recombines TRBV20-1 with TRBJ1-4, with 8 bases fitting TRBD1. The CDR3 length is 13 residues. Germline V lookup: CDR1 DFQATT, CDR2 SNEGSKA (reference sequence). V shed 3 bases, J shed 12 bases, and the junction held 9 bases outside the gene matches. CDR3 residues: CSASEGQDRQLFF. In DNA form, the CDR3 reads TGCAGTGCTAGTGAGGGACAGGACCGCCAACTGTTTTTT.

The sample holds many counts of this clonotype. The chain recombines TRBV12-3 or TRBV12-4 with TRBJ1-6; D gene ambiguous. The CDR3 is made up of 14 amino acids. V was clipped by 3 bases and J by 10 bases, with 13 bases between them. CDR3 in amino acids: CASSFEAFRSPLHF. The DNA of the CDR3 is TGTGCCAGCAGTTTCGAGGCCTTTCGGTCACCCCTCCACTTT.

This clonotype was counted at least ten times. The CDR3 nucleotides read TGTGCCACCAGCAGAGATGCGAGAGCCTCTGGAAACACCATATATTTT. It codes for CATSRDARASGNTIYF. The J gene is TRBJ1-3, the V gene TRBV15; D remains unclear. V lost 0 bases and J 0 bases, leaving 9 bases between the germline ends. Germline CDR1 LNHNV, CDR2 YYDKDF (reference sequence). This CDR3 comprises 16 residues. Full variable domain (remainder filled in from reference TRBV15 and TRBJ1-3): DAMVIQNPRYQVTQFGKPVTLSCSQTLNHNVMYWYQQKSSQAPKLLFHYYDKDFNNEADTPDNFQSRRPNTSFCFLDIRSPGLGDTAMYLCATSRDARASGNTIYFGEGSWLTVV.

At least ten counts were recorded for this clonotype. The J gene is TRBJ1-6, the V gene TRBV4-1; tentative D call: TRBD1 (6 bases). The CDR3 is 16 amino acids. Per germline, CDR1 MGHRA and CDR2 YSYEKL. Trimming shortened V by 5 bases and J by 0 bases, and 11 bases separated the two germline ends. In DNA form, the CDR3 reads TGCGCCAGCAGCACGCGGACAGACTCCTATAATTCACCCCTCCACTTT. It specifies CASSTRTDSYNSPLHF.

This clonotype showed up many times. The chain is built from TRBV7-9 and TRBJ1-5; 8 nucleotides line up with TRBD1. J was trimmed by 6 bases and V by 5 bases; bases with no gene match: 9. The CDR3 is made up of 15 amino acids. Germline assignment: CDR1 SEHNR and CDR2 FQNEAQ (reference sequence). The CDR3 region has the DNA TGTGCCAGCAGCGCTACAGGGGGAGAGGGTCAGCCCCAGCATTTT. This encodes CASSATGGEGQPQHF.

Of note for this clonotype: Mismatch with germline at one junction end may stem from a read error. The CDR3 spells CASSGRGGGF. In nucleotides, the CDR3 is TGTGCCAGCAGTGGTAGGGGAGGGGGTTTT. The chain carries TRBV6-1 and TRBJ2-2; tentatively, D is TRBD2 (7 bases). Per the germline V gene, CDR1 is MNHNS and CDR2 is SASEGT. The CDR3 is 10 amino acids.

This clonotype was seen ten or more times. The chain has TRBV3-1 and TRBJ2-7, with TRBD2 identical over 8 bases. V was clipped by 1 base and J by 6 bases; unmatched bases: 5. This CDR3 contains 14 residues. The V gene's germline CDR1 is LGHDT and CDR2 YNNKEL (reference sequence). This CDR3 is CASSQGSGSREQYF. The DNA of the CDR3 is TGTGCCAGCAGCCAAGGGAGCGGGAGCCGCGAGCAGTACTTC.

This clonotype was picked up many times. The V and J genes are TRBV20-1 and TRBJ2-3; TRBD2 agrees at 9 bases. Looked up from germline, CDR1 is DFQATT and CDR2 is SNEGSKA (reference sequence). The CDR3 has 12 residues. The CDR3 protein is CTAGGAGDTQYF. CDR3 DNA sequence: TGCACCGCGGGGGGGGCCGGAGATACGCAGTATTTT.

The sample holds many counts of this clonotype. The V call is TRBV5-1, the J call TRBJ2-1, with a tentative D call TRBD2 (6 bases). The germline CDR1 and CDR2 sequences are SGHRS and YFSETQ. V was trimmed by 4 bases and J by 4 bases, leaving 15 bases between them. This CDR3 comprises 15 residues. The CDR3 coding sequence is TGCGCCAGCAGCCATAGCGGACAAGTTTACAATGAGCAGTTCTTC. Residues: CASSHSGQVYNEQFF.

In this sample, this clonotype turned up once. Here the CDR3 reads CASSSLQGTVNQPQHF. For the CDR3, the DNA is TGTGCCAGCAGCTCTCTGCAGGGGACCGTAAATCAGCCCCAGCATTTT. The chain is built from TRBV5-6 and TRBJ1-5; possibly TRBD1 for D (6 bases). V lost 3 bases and J 4 bases, leaving 17 bases between the germline ends. CDR1 is SGHDT, CDR2 YYEEEE, per germline. CDR3 length: 16 amino acids.

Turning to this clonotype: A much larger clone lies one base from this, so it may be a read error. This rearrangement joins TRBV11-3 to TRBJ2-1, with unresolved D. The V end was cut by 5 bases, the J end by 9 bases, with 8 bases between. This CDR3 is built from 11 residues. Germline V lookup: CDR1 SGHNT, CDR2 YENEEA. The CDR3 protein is CASSLNSEQFF. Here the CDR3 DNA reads TGTGCCAGCAGCCTCAATAGTGAGCAGTTCTTC.

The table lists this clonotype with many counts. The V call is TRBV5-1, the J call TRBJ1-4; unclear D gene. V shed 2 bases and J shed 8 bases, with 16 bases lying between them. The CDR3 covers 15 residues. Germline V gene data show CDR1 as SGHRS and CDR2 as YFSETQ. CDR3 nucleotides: TGCGCCAGCAGCTTCCAATCTACTAATGAGGAAAAACTGTTTTTT. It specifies CASSFQSTNEEKLFF.

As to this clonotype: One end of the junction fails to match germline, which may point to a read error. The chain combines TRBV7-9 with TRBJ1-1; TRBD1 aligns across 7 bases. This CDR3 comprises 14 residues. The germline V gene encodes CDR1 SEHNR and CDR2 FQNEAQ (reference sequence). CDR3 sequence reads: CASNLGDRVYEAFF. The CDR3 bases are TGTGCCAGCAACTTAGGGGACAGAGTTTATGAAGCTTTCTTT. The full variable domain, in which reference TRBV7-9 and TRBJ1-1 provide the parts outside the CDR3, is DTGVSQNPRHKITKRGQNVTFRCDPISEHNRLYWYRQTLGQGPEFLTYFQNEAQLEKSRLLSDRFSAERPKGSFSTLEIQRTEQGDSAMYLCASNLGDRVYEAFFGQGTRLTVV.

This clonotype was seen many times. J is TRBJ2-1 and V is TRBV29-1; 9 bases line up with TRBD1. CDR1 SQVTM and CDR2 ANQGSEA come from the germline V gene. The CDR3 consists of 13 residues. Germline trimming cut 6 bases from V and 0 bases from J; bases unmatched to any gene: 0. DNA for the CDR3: TGCAGCGTGGACAGGGGCTCCTACAATGAGCAGTTCTTC. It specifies CSVDRGSYNEQFF.